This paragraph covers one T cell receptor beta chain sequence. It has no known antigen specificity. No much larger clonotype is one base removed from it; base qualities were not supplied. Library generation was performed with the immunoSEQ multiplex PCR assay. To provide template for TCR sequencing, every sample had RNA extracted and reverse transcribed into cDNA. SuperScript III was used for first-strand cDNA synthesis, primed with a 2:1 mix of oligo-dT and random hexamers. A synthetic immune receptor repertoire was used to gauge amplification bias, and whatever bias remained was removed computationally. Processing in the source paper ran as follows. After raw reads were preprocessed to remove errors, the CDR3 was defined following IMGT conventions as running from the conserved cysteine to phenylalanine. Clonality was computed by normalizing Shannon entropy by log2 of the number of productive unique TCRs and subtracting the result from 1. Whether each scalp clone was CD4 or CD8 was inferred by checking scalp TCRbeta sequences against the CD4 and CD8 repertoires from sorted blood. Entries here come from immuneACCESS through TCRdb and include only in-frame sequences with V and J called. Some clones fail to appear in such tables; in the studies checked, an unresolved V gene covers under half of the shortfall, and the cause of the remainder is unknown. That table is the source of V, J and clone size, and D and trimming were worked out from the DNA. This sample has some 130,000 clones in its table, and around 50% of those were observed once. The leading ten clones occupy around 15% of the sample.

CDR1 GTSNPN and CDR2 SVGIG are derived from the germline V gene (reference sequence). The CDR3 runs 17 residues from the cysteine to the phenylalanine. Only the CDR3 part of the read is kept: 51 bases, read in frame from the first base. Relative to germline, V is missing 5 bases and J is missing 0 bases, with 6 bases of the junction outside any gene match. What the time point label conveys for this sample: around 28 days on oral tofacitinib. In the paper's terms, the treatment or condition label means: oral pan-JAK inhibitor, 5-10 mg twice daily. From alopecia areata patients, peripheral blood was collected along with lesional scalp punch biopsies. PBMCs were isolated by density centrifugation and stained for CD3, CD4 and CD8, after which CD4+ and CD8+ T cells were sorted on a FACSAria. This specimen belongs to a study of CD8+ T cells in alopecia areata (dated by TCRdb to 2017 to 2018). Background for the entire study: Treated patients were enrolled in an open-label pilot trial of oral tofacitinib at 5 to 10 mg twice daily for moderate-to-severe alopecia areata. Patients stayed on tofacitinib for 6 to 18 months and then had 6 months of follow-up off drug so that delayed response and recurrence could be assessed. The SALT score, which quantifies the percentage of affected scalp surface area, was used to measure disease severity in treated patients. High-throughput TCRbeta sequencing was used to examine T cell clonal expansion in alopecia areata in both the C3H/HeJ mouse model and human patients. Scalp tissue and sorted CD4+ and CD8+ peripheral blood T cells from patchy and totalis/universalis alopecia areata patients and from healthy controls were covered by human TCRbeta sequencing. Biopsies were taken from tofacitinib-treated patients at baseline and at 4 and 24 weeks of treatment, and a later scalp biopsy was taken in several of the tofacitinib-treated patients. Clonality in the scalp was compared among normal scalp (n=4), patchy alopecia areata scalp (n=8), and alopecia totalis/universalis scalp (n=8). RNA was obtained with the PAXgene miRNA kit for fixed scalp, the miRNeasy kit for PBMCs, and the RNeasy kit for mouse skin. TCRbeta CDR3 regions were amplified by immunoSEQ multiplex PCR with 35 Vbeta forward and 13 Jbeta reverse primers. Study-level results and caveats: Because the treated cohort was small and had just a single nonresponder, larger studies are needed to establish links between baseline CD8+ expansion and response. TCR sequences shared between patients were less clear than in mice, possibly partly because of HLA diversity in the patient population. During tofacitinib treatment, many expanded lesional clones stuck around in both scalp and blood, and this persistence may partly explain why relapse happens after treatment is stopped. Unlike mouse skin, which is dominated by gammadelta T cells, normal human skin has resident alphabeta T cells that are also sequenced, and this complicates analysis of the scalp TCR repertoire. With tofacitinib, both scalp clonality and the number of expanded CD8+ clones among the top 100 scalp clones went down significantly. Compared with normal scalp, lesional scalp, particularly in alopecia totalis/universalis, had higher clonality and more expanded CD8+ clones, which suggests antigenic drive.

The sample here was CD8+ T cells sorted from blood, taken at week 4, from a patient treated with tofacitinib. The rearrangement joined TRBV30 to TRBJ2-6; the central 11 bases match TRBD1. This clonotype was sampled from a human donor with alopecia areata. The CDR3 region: CAWSPGQGGSGANVLTF. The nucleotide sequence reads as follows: TGTGCCTGGTCACCGGGACAGGGGGGCTCTGGGGCCAACGTCCTGACTTTC.